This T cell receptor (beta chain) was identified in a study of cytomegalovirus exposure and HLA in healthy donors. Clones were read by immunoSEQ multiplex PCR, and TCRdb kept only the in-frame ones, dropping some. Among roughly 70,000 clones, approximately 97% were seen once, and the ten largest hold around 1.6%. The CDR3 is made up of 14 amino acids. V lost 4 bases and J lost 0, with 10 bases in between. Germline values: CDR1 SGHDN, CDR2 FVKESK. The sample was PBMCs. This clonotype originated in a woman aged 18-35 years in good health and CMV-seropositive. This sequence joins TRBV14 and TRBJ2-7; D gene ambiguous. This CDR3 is CASSRRGSSYEQYF. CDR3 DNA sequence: TGTGCCAGCAGCCGACGCGGAAGCTCCTACGAGCAGTACTTC. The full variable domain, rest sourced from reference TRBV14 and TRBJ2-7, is EAGVTQFPSHSVIEKGQTVTLRCDPISGHDNLYWYRRVMGKEIKFLLHFVKESKQDESGMPNNRFLAERTGGTYSTLKVQPAELEDSGVYFCASSRRGSSYEQYFGPGTRLTVT.